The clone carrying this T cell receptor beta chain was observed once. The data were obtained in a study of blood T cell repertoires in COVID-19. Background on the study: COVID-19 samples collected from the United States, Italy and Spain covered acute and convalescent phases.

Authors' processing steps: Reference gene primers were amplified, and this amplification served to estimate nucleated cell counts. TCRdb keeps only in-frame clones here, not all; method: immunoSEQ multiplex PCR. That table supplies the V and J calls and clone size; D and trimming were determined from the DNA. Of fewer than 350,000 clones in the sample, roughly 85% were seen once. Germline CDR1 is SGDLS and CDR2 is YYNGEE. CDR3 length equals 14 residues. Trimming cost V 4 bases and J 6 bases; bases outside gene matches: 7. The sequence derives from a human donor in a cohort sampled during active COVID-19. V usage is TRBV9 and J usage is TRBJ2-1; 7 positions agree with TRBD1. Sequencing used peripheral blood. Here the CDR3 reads CASSLSTGVNEQFF. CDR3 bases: TGTGCCAGCAGCTTATCCACAGGGGTCAATGAGCAGTTCTTC.